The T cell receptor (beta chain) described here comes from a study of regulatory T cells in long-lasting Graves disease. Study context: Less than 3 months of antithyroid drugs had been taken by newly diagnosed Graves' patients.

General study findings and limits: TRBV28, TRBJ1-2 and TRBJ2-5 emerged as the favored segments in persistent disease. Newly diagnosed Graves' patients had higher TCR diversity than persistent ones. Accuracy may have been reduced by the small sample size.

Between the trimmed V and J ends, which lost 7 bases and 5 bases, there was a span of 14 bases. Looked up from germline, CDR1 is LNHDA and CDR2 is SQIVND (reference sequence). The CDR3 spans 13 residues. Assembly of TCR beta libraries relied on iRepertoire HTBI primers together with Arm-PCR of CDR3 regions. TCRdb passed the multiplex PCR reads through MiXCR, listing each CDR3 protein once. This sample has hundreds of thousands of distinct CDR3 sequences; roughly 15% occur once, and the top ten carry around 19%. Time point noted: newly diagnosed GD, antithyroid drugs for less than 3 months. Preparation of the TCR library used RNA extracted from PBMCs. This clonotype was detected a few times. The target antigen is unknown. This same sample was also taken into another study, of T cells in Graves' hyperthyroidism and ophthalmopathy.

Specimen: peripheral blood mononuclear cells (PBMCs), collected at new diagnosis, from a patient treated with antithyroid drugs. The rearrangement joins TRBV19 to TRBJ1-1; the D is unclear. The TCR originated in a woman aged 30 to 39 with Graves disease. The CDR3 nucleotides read TGTGCCAGTACCCCAAACGGCTTTACTGAAGCTTTCTTT. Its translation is CASTPNGFTEAFF.